This T cell receptor beta chain was observed in a study of blood T cell repertoires in COVID-19 (dated by TCRdb to the early 2020s). Looking at the study overall: Collaborator samples came from the United States, Italy and Spain and covered acute and convalescent phases of COVID-19. Where available, HLA class I and class II types were obtained from metadata supplied by the sample provider rather than from assay-based typing. The dataset comprised deeply sampled blood TCRbeta repertoires from subjects exposed to, actively infected with, or recovered from COVID-19. Samples were obtained from the ongoing ImmuneRACE study (first 160 participants) and from about 1,300 subjects provided by 6 global collaborators. The prospective study material was composed of cDNA or gDNA derived from T cells, B-cell-depleted T cells, or PBMCs. The sample metadata nearly always contained a de-identified subject ID, COVID-19 status, age in years and sex. A freely available public database, intended as a resource for researchers studying the immune response to SARS-CoV-2, is where the repertoires were released. The research as a whole found: The quantity of clinical and demographic metadata differed by source and by participant and was supplied without curation.

TCRbeta CDR3 regions were amplified from genomic DNA using the immunoSEQ Assay, a bias-controlled multiplex PCR. As for the authors' bioinformatics: The number of nucleated cells in each sample was estimated by amplification of reference gene primers within the assay. To quantify the absolute abundance of each unique TCRbeta CDR3 rearrangement, sequence reads were collapsed and filtered. Productive Simpson clonality was computed per sample as the square root of Simpson's diversity index over productive rearrangements. TCRdb obtained this table from immuneACCESS and retained in-frame rearrangements with V and J assigned. These tables miss some clones; where compared with another copy, unresolved V genes account for less than half of the shortfall, and the remainder is unexplained. The V and J calls and clone size were taken over from that table, and D and trimming were inferred from the DNA. The table for this sample lists just over 350,000 clones; about 90% of them were counted only once. Approximately 3.1% of the sample is in the top ten clones.

Relative to germline, V is missing 3 bases and J is missing 4 bases, with 6 bases of the junction outside any gene match. From the cysteine through the phenylalanine, the CDR3 covers 16 amino acids. The DNA shown is the 48-base CDR3, in frame from base 1. In the germline V gene (reference sequence), CDR1 corresponds to LNHDA and CDR2 to SQIVND. Enrolling through a virtual design, the prospective study's participants ranged in age from roughly 18 to 100 years and lived across about two dozen United States geographic areas. Cohort assignment in the prospective study relied on participant-reported clinical history from a screening survey and a study questionnaire. ImmuneRACE Cohort 3 recovered participants were defined by two consecutive negative NP/OP PCR tests, healthcare professional clearance, or symptom resolution. In the prospective study, whole blood, serum and a nasopharyngeal or oropharyngeal swab were collected from each participant by mobile phlebotomists. Participants in the prospective study had the option to provide additional blood draws and questionnaires over an approximately 2-month period. Blood samples from the prospective study were shipped frozen or at room temperature prior to DNA extraction.

A word on this clone: There is no known antigen for this receptor. No base-level quality is on record; no much larger clone is a single base apart. This sample also contains other DNA sequences that code for the same CDR3.

This TCR came from a woman aged 25 to 39 who had recovered from COVID-19. The chain is assembled from TRBV19 and TRBJ2-2, with 9 bases aligning to TRBD1. Sequencing was performed on PBMCs or T cells enriched from blood (not recorded which). The sequenced DNA: TGTGCCAGTAGTATGGTGGGACAGGGTCTCACCGGGGAGCTGTTTTTT. It translates to CASSMVGQGLTGELFF. The entire variable domain, with the stretches around the CDR3 drawn from the reference TRBV19 and TRBJ2-2 proteins, is DGGITQSPKYLFRKEGQNVTLSCEQNLNHDAMYWYRQDPGQGLRLIYYSQIVNDFQKGDIAEGYSVSREKKESFPLTVTSAQKNPTAFYLCASSMVGQGLTGELFFGEGSRLTVL.